This TCR beta chain is from a study of cytomegalovirus exposure and HLA in healthy donors. Study-wide context: The early release's HLA-typed donors yielded roughly 85 million unique TCRs. Study-level results: Specificity of a few CMV-associated chains for CMV antigens was verified in vitro. A later analysis showed that HLA-associated TCR beta chains had undergone more clonal expansion than equally common others.

Details on this clone: Its target is not known.

The PCR contained 60 Vbeta and 13 Jbeta primers. The data were produced by immunoSEQ multiplex PCR, yet TCRdb's version contains in-frame clones alone and is incomplete. The sample records fewer than 70,000 clones, more than 60% being singletons. Germline V gene lookup returns CDR1 SGHRS and CDR2 YFSETQ. The CDR3 spans 14 residues. Trimming pared 4 bases from V and 8 bases from J, leaving 18 bases between. V and J are TRBV5-1 and TRBJ2-5; perhaps TRBD2 as D (6 bases). The sequence was collected from a male donor in good health and CMV-seropositive. Input material: PBMCs. As DNA, the CDR3 is TGCGCCAGCAGCGGGGGGACGCCACGAGATACCCAGTACTTC. The encoded protein is CASSGGTPRDTQYF.